These 25 T cell receptor beta chains came from one sample sequenced in a study of CD8+CD57+ T cells in acquired aplastic anemia. TCR beta VDJ and CDR3 profiling used genomic DNA as template. TCRdb re-analysed the reads in MiXCR, keeping a single row per CDR3 protein. This sample has approximately 380,000 distinct CDR3 sequences, with roughly 68% found just once. Material: sorted CD4+, CD8+, or CD8+CD57+ T cells (not recorded which) from PBMCs. The origin of the receptors is a human donor in good health, serving as a control.

This clonotype was detected a few times. The V call is TRBV15, the J call TRBJ2-7, with 7 bases lining up with TRBD2. The CDR3 loop spans 13 amino acids. The V gene end was trimmed by 2 bases and the J gene end by 8 bases; junction bases not matched to a gene: 6. Germline assignment: CDR1 LNHNV and CDR2 YYDKDF (reference sequence). The CDR3 is CATSRLRLAQQYF. The CDR3 DNA reads TGTGCCACCAGCAGATTAAGACTAGCCCAGCAGTACTTC.

This clonotype was seen more than once but under ten times. The V call is TRBV24-1, the J call TRBJ1-6, with D maybe TRBD1 (6 bases). V lost 7 bases to trimming and J lost 10 bases, with 13 bases between them. This CDR3 contains 13 residues. The germline V gene encodes CDR1 KGHDR and CDR2 SFDVKD. The CDR3 here is CATSKGGGSPLHF. The CDR3 region has the DNA TGTGCCACCAGCAAGGGGGGTGGGTCACCCCTCCACTTT.

A note on this clonotype: Sequence at one end of the junction differs from germline and may be a read error. The rearrangement uses TRBV12-3 or TRBV12-4 and TRBJ1-2; D is unresolved. CDR3 length: 14 residues. Here the CDR3 reads CATSAPDSNYGYTF. The CDR3 nucleotides are TGTGCCACCAGTGCGCCCGACTCGAACTATGGCTACACCTTC.

As concerns this clonotype: Lacking the conserved final phenylalanine or tryptophan, this CDR3 likely reflects a read error. No DNA is shown, since the ends of the CDR3 on it are uncertain; the CDR3 is the one TCRdb lists. The chain uses TRBV10-3 and TRBJ1-5. CDR1 is ENHRY and CDR2 is SYGVKD in the germline V gene. The CDR3 totals 13 residues, both ends included. The CDR3 here is CAISGKGSEPQQD.

This clonotype occurred many times. The chain couples TRBV5-5 to TRBJ1-4; D is perhaps TRBD1 (6 bases). This CDR3 region has 14 residues. V was pared by 4 bases and J by 8 bases, with 15 bases between. CDR1 and CDR2 from the germline V gene are SGHKS and YYEKEE (reference sequence). CDR3 coding DNA: TGTGCCAGCAGCGTACTACAGGGTGGCGAAAAACTGTTTTTT. It codes for CASSVLQGGEKLFF.

Regarding this clonotype: One junction end disagrees with the germline gene, perhaps due to a read error. The chain recombines TRBV7-9 with TRBJ1-6, with a tentative D call TRBD1 (6 bases). Germline V gene lookup returns CDR1 SEHNR and CDR2 FQNEAQ (reference sequence). CDR3 length equals 14 residues. The CDR3 bases are TGTGCCAGCAGTCAAATAACGGGCGAGGCGGGACACCAGTTT. As protein: CASSQITGEAGHQF.

V and J are TRBV2 and TRBJ1-5; 7 nucleotides line up with TRBD1. This CDR3 contains 14 residues. The V gene end was trimmed by 3 bases and the J gene end by 14 bases; junction bases not matched to a gene: 13. Germline V gene sequence: CDR1 SNHLY, CDR2 FYNNEI. The CDR3 sequence is CASSETGIEYNEHF. The CDR3, as DNA: TGTGCCAGCAGTGAGACAGGGATTGAGTACAATGAGCATTTT.

This chain links TRBV19 with TRBJ1-2; D may be TRBD1 (5 bases). This CDR3 spans 18 amino acids. With 9 bases removed from V and 0 bases from J, the gap between germline ends came to 26 bases. CDR1 and CDR2 (germline): LNHDA, SQIVND (reference sequence). Written as DNA, the CDR3 is TGTGCCAGCAGTCCAGGAACAGGTGCCTACGGATCTAACTATGGCTACACCTTC. Amino acid sequence: CASSPGTGAYGSNYGYTF.

CDR3 sequence: CASSAKGGEQVDTQYF. The CDR3 bases are TGTGCCAGCAGCGCTAAGGGCGGGGAGCAGGTAGATACGCAGTATTTT. The gene calls are TRBV7-9 and TRBJ2-3, with D maybe TRBD2 (6 bases). The V end was cut by 5 bases, the J end by 5 bases, with 20 bases between. Looked up from germline, CDR1 is SEHNR and CDR2 is FQNEAQ (reference sequence). The CDR3 consists of 16 residues.

This clonotype was counted a few times. The V and J genes are TRBV4-1 and TRBJ2-5; TRBD2 matches at 7 bases. Germline CDR1 MGHRA, CDR2 YSYEKL. This CDR3 has 15 amino acids. Losses at the gene ends were 1 base for V and 5 bases for J; bases not matched to a gene: 7. The CDR3 region has the DNA TGCGCCAGCAGCCAAGGGGGGGGGTTCTTCGAGACCCAGTACTTC. Amino acid sequence: CASSQGGGFFETQYF.

V usage is TRBV19 and J usage is TRBJ2-1; D perhaps matches TRBD2 (6 bases). The CDR3 is 15 residues long. Germline assignment: CDR1 LNHDA and CDR2 SQIVND (reference sequence). Between the trimmed V and J ends, which lost 3 bases and 7 bases, there was a span of 16 bases. This CDR3 reads CASSIGGIEINEQFF. CDR3 in DNA: TGTGCCAGTAGTATCGGGGGTATAGAAATTAATGAGCAGTTCTTC.

The chain is built from TRBV10-3 and TRBJ1-1; the match to TRBD1 covers 10 bases. Germline values: CDR1 ENHRY, CDR2 SYGVKD. This CDR3 spans 15 amino acids. V dropped 7 bases and J dropped 0; count of bases not matched to a gene: 5. The CDR3: CAIKGTGVMNTEAFF. The CDR3 nucleotides read TGTGCCATCAAAGGGACAGGGGTTATGAACACTGAAGCTTTCTTT.

The chain recombines TRBV12-3 or TRBV12-4 with TRBJ2-3; D is unclear. Trimming removed 6 bases at V and 4 bases at J, with 17 bases between. The CDR3 runs to 15 residues. The CDR3 DNA reads TGTGCCAGCAGCGTCTCTGGCAGCCCCCCAGATACGCAGTATTTT. It codes for CASSVSGSPPDTQYF.

This clonotype has a single count. The chain combines TRBV2 with TRBJ2-7; TRBD2 aligns across 9 bases. The closer fit of TRBJ2-1 to the DNA end suggests the J call may be wrong. This CDR3 is 15 amino acids long. Looked up from germline, CDR1 is SNHLY and CDR2 is FYNNEI. The CDR3 here is CASRELGGGGGEQFF. The CDR3 nucleotides are TGTGCCAGCAGGGAATTGGGCGGGGGGGGAGGTGAGCAGTTCTTC.

In its sample, this clonotype was seen once. V usage is TRBV20-1 and J usage is TRBJ1-1; unclear D gene. The V gene lost 4 bases and the J gene lost 6 bases, with 18 bases spanning the gap. The CDR3 is made up of 14 amino acids. Germline CDR1 and CDR2: DFQATT and SNEGSKA (reference sequence). Here the CDR3 reads CSATAHDTQAEAFF. In DNA, the CDR3 is TGCAGTGCTACGGCACACGACACGCAAGCTGAAGCTTTCTTT.

With regard to this clonotype: Because the CDR3 is missing its conserved closing phenylalanine or tryptophan, this is likely a read error. Because the CDR3's place on the DNA is in doubt, the DNA is left out and the CDR3 is given as listed by TCRdb. The chain couples TRBV7-3 to TRBJ1-1. The CDR3 adds up to 11 amino acids, both ends counted. Germline loops: CDR1 SGHTA, CDR2 FQGTGA. CDR3 amino acids: CASRIGTGVIT.

Regarding this clonotype: This may be a read error, as it is one base from a much larger clone. The chain links TRBV10-3 to TRBJ2-7; TRBD1 agrees at 7 bases. With V trimmed by 11 bases and J by 9 bases, 16 bases remained unmatched. Germline loops: CDR1 ENHRY, CDR2 SYGVKD. The CDR3 has 13 amino acids. The CDR3 sequence: CAGTRGGGSPQYF. The CDR3 DNA is TGTGCCGGCACCAGAGGGGGCGGGTCGCCGCAGTACTTC.

This rearrangement joins TRBV30 to TRBJ1-1; a weak D match, TRBD1 (5 bases). The germline gives CDR1 GTSNPN, CDR2 SVGIG (reference sequence). Trimming cost V 3 bases and J 10 bases, with 15 bases left between them. The CDR3 consists of 12 residues. The CDR3 bases are TGTGCCTGGAGGGGCAGGGAAGAGTCAGCTTTCTTT. Protein sequence: CAWRGREESAFF.

In this sample, this clonotype turned up many times. Here the CDR3 reads CALGTDQETQYF. The DNA of the CDR3 is TGTGCACTCGGGACTGACCAAGAGACCCAGTACTTC. This rearrangement joins TRBV28 to TRBJ2-5; possibly TRBD2 for D (6 bases). CDR1 and CDR2 from the germline V gene are MDHEN and SYDVKM. This CDR3 is 12 amino acids long.

To note about this clonotype: The conserved closing phenylalanine or tryptophan is absent in this CDR3, likely reflecting a read error. The DNA is left out, because the CDR3 cannot be placed on it with certainty; the CDR3 is given as TCRdb lists it. The chain links TRBV7-2 to TRBJ2-1; the DNA was not compared with TRBD1, the D call given in the table. The CDR3 extends over 13 residues, inclusive of both ends. CDR1 and CDR2 from the germline V gene are SGHTA and FQGNSA. CDR3: CASSPTGVADELY.

This clonotype was picked up a small number of times. V usage is TRBV12-3 or TRBV12-4 and J usage is TRBJ1-1; weak D call: TRBD1 (6 bases). Deletions cut 9 bases from V and 5 bases from J, with 16 bases between. The CDR3 totals 13 residues. CDR3 sequence: CARSPDRRTEAFF. CDR3 DNA sequence: TGTGCCAGGAGTCCCGACAGGAGAACTGAAGCTTTCTTT.

Only a few counts were recorded for this clonotype. The chain carries TRBV28 and TRBJ1-4; the match to TRBD1 covers 7 bases. The CDR3 consists of 18 residues. Per the germline V gene, CDR1 is MDHEN and CDR2 is SYDVKM. Trimming cost V 3 bases and J 1 base; bases outside gene matches: 11. Here the CDR3 reads CASSLFGTVPRTNEKLFF. The CDR3 DNA reads TGTGCCAGCAGTTTGTTCGGGACAGTCCCTCGAACTAATGAAAAACTGTTTTTT.

V gene TRBV6-2 or TRBV6-3 combines with J gene TRBJ1-2; D is possibly TRBD1 (5 bases). Germline assignment: CDR1 MNHEY and CDR2 SVGEGT. V was pared by 8 bases and J by 4 bases, with 17 bases between. The length of the CDR3 is 14 residues. This CDR3 reads CASRDAGVVYGYTF. CDR3 nucleotides: TGTGCCAGCCGTGATGCGGGGGTAGTCTATGGCTACACCTTC.

The chain employs TRBV2 and TRBJ2-5; tentatively, D is TRBD2 (5 bases). Germline assignment: CDR1 SNHLY and CDR2 FYNNEI. V was clipped by 8 bases and J by 11 bases, with 24 bases between them. The CDR3 is 14 residues long. CDR3 in amino acids: CASSPPAGQDTQYF. CDR3 coding DNA: TGTGCCAGCTCACCACCGGCGGGCCAAGATACGCAGTACTTC.

In the case of this clonotype: Mismatch with germline at one junction end may stem from a read error. CDR3 in amino acids: CASSGDRKLEAFF. The CDR3 nucleotides read TGCGCCAGCAGTGGGGACAGAAAGCTTGAAGCTTTCTTT. This sequence joins TRBV7-2 and TRBJ1-1; 7 bases are a match to TRBD1. This CDR3 has 13 residues. Germline lookup yields CDR1 SGHTA and CDR2 FQGNSA.